The entry below gives a single TCR beta chain sequence along with its context. Its antigen is not known. This entry comes from a study of siplizumab effects on memory and regulatory T cells. Study-level results: Confirmation was lacking for the suppressive function of proliferating Tregs derived from siplizumab cultures. Alloreactive sequences traceable to unstimulated CD4+ memory cells declined significantly under siplizumab. Both greater diversity than memory cells and a major contribution to the alloresponse seemed to characterize naive T cells.

Clones were sequenced by immunoSEQ multiplex PCR, and TCRdb holds only the in-frame ones, with some missing. The sample lists about 110,000 clones, roughly 92% occurring once. The sequencing sample was made of CD4+ T cells sorted from blood. The sequence was obtained from a human donor in good health.

The CDR3 loop reads CASSLRQQETQYF. CDR3 in DNA: TGTGCCAGCAGCTTACGGCAGCAAGAGACCCAGTACTTC. V is TRBV7-8 and J is TRBJ2-5; no clear D. Between the trimmed V and J ends, which lost 2 bases and 2 bases, there was a span of 6 bases. In germline, CDR1 is SGHVS, CDR2 FQNEAQ. The CDR3 is made up of 13 amino acids.